The 4 T cell receptor beta chains given below trace back to one sample, sequenced in a study of blood T cell repertoires in COVID-19. Produced via immunoSEQ multiplex PCR; TCRdb's table is partial and in-frame only. The sample has 90,000 to 120,000 clones, around 83% seen once; the top ten hold approximately 3.4%. Sample: peripheral blood. The source of these receptors is a woman over 75 with active or convalescent COVID-19.

The chain joins TRBV28 to TRBJ2-7, with D hard to call. The germline V gene encodes CDR1 MDHEN and CDR2 SYDVKM. The V and J ends lost 4 bases and 6 bases respectively, with 22 bases between them. CDR3 size: 16 residues. The CDR3 reads CASSSQTADKLPEQYF. The CDR3 region has the DNA TGTGCCAGCAGTTCCCAAACGGCCGACAAGCTTCCCGAGCAGTACTTC.

The sample holds one count of this clone. The chain recombines TRBV27 with TRBJ1-5; D might be TRBD1 (6 bases). V was clipped by 2 bases and J by 4 bases, with 6 bases between them. The germline V gene encodes CDR1 MNHEY and CDR2 SMNVEV (reference sequence). CDR3 length equals 13 residues. CDR3 sequence (DNA): TGTGCCAGCAGTTTAAGGGGGAATCAGCCCCAGCATTTT. Protein product: CASSLRGNQPQHF.

V and J are TRBV28 and TRBJ2-5; possibly TRBD2 for D (6 bases). Germline assignment: CDR1 MDHEN and CDR2 SYDVKM. The CDR3 covers 11 residues. Trimming shortened V by 8 bases and J by 8 bases, and 12 bases separated the two germline ends. This CDR3 is CASARDFTQYF. CDR3 in DNA: TGTGCCAGCGCCCGGGACTTTACCCAGTACTTC.

The V and J genes are TRBV5-4 and TRBJ2-3; D is perhaps TRBD2 (6 bases). This CDR3 comprises 16 residues. Germline V gene sequence: CDR1 SGHNT, CDR2 YYREEE (reference sequence). Trimming took off 7 bases at V and 0 bases at J, with 18 bases between the two ends. CDR3 residues: CASPSLAGTSTDTQYF. Written as DNA, the CDR3 is TGTGCCAGCCCATCTTTGGCGGGAACTAGCACAGATACGCAGTATTTT.